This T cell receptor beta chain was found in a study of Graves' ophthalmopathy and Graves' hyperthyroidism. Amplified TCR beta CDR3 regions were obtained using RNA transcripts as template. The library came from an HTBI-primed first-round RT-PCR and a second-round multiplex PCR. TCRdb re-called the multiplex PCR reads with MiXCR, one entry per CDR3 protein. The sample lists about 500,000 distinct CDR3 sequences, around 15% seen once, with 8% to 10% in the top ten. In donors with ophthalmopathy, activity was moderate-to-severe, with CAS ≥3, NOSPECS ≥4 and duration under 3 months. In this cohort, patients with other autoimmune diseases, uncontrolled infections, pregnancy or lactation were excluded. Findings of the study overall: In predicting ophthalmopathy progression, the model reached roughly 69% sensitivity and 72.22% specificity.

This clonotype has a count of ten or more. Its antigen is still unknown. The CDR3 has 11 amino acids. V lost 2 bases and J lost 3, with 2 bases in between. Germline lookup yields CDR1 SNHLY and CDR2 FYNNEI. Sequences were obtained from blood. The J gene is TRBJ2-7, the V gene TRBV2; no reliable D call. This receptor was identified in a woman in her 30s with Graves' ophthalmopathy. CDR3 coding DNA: TGTGCCAGCAGTGAACGCTACGAGCAGTACTTC. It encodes CASSERYEQYF.